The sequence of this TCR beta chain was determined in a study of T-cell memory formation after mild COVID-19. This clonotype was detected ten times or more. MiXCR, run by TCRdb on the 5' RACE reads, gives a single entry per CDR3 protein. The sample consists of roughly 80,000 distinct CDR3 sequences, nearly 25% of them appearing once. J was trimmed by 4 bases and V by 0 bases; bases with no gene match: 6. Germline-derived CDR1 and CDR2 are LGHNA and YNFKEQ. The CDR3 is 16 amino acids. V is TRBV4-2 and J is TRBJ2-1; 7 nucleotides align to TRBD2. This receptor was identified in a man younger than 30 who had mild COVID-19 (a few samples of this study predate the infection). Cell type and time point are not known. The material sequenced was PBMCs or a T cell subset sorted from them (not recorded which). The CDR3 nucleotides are TGTGCCAGCAGCCAAGATCTTGGGGGGGGATACAATGAGCAGTTCTTC. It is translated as CASSQDLGGGYNEQFF.